The 12 T cell receptor beta chains below were found in one sample sequenced in a study of blood T cell repertoires in COVID-19. The data were produced by immunoSEQ multiplex PCR, yet TCRdb's version contains in-frame clones alone and is incomplete. Among 350,000 to 400,000 clones listed, 75% to 90% were seen once. The sequencing sample was made of PBMCs or T cells enriched from blood (not recorded which). The source of these receptors is a man aged 18 to 30 who had recovered from COVID-19.

The gene calls are TRBV6-5 and TRBJ2-7; possible D gene TRBD1, 6 bases. Germline V gene sequence: CDR1 MNHEY, CDR2 SVGAGI. The CDR3 runs to 13 residues. V lost 2 bases and J lost 3, with 8 bases in between. CDR3 amino acids: CASSYNRVYEQYF. The CDR3 coding sequence is TGTGCCAGCAGTTACAACAGGGTCTACGAGCAGTACTTC.

The genes are TRBV27 and TRBJ1-5; D not resolved. From germline, CDR1 is MNHEY and CDR2 SMNVEV (reference sequence). This CDR3 contains 12 residues. The V gene lost 8 bases and the J gene lost 4 bases, with 9 bases spanning the gap. The CDR3 DNA reads as TGTGCCAGCGGCCTTAATAATCAGCCCCAGCATTTT. Its translation is CASGLNNQPQHF.

The chain has TRBV5-5 and TRBJ2-7, with 7 bases matching TRBD1. The CDR3 extends over 15 amino acids. Germline V gene lookup returns CDR1 SGHKS and CDR2 YYEKEE (reference sequence). After removal of 4 bases from V and 2 bases from J, the junction contained 9 bases not matched to a gene. The CDR3 region has the DNA TGTGCCAGCAGCCTCGCCGGGACAGACCCCTACGAGCAGTACTTC. It codes for CASSLAGTDPYEQYF. Supplemented by reference TRBV5-5 and TRBJ2-7, the full variable domain reads DAGVTQSPTHLIKTRGQQVTLRCSPISGHKSVSWYQQVLGQGPQFIFQYYEKEERGRGNFPDRFSARQFPNYSSELNVNALLLGDSALYLCASSLAGTDPYEQYFGPGTRLTVT.

The V call is TRBV4-1, the J call TRBJ2-3; D gene uncertain. This CDR3 region has 16 residues. Germline CDR1 reads MGHRA; CDR2 reads YSYEKL. Trimming shortened V by 0 bases and J by 0 bases, and 10 bases separated the two germline ends. CDR3 sequence (DNA): TGCGCCAGCAGCCAAGATTGGAGTCCCAGCACAGATACGCAGTATTTT. It codes for CASSQDWSPSTDTQYF.

The rearrangement links TRBV7-9 to TRBJ2-2; 8 nucleotides align to TRBD1. J was trimmed by 4 bases and V by 5 bases; bases with no gene match: 6. This CDR3 region has 15 residues. In germline, CDR1 is SEHNR, CDR2 FQNEAQ (reference sequence). The CDR3 loop reads CASSTLGQATGELFF. DNA for the CDR3: TGTGCCAGCAGCACCCTGGGACAGGCCACCGGGGAGCTGTTTTTT. Based on the CDR3 plus reference TRBV7-9 and TRBJ2-2, the full variable domain is DTGVSQNPRHKITKRGQNVTFRCDPISEHNRLYWYRQTLGQGPEFLTYFQNEAQLEKSRLLSDRFSAERPKGSFSTLEIQRTEQGDSAMYLCASSTLGQATGELFFGEGSRLTVL.

The chain uses TRBV5-1 and TRBJ2-7; 12 bases are a match to TRBD2. Looked up from germline, CDR1 is SGHRS and CDR2 is YFSETQ. V gave up 5 bases and J gave up 0 bases; unmatched junction bases: 12. CDR3 length: 18 residues. This CDR3 reads CASRRLAGDSTGSYEQYF. The DNA of the CDR3 is TGCGCCAGCAGGCGACTAGCGGGGGACTCCACGGGCTCCTACGAGCAGTACTTC.

This clone was detected once. The chain employs TRBV7-8 and TRBJ2-3; D is uncertain. The CDR3 has 13 residues. V lost 5 bases to trimming and J lost 6 bases, with 12 bases between them. Looked up from germline, CDR1 is SGHVS and CDR2 is FQNEAQ. CDR3 sequence: CASSQIFGDTQYF. The CDR3 DNA follows: TGTGCCAGCAGCCAGATTTTCGGGGATACGCAGTATTTT.

This clone was counted once. The rearrangement uses TRBV7-3 and TRBJ2-5; D perhaps matches TRBD2 (6 bases). Trimming shortened V by 0 bases and J by 2 bases, and 10 bases separated the two germline ends. CDR1 and CDR2 (germline): SGHTA, FQGTGA. The CDR3 is made up of 15 amino acids. CDR3 DNA: TGTGCCAGCAGCTTAACGGGGACTCAGCAAGAGACCCAGTACTTC. This translates into CASSLTGTQQETQYF.

This chain uses TRBV5-5 with TRBJ2-3; D is possibly TRBD1 (5 bases). CDR1 and CDR2 from the germline V gene are SGHKS and YYEKEE (reference sequence). This CDR3 has 13 residues. V dropped 7 bases and J dropped 0 bases, with 9 bases sitting between them. CDR3 nucleotide sequence: TGTGCCAGCGGGGCGGCTAGCACAGATACGCAGTATTTT. Its translation is CASGAASTDTQYF.

This clone turned up a few times. V and J are TRBV9 and TRBJ2-1, with TRBD2 identical over 7 bases. Germline assignment: CDR1 SGDLS and CDR2 YYNGEE. V dropped 5 bases and J dropped 7; count of bases not matched to a gene: 6. CDR3 length: 13 amino acids. The CDR3 loop reads CASRDNGGNEQFF. CDR3 bases: TGTGCCAGCAGGGACAACGGGGGGAATGAGCAGTTCTTC.

This clone was counted a single time. This sequence joins TRBV18 and TRBJ1-6, with a tentative D call TRBD1 (6 bases). The CDR3 covers 15 residues. V was clipped by 0 bases and J by 7 bases, with 10 bases between them. CDR1 KGHSH and CDR2 LQKENI come from the germline V gene. The CDR3 is CASSPPGQVNSPLHF. The CDR3 region has the DNA TGTGCCAGCTCACCACCGGGACAAGTAAATTCACCCCTCCACTTT.

This chain connects TRBV2 to TRBJ2-2; 8 bases fit TRBD2. Germline CDR1 reads SNHLY; CDR2 reads FYNNEI. Losses at the gene ends were 3 bases for V and 4 bases for J; bases not matched to a gene: 13. The CDR3 sequence is 18 residues long. DNA of the CDR3: TGTGCCAGCAGTGAGGGCCGTTTGGGCGGGGGGCTCACCGGGGAGCTGTTTTTT. This codes for CASSEGRLGGGLTGELFF. Full variable domain (outside the CDR3, taken from reference TRBV2 and TRBJ2-2): EPEVTQTPSHQVTQMGQEVILRCVPISNHLYFYWYRQILGQKVEFLVSFYNNEISEKSEIFDDQFSVERPDGSNFTLKIRSTKLEDSAMYFCASSEGRLGGGLTGELFFGEGSRLTVL.